This T cell receptor (beta chain) came from a study of blood T cells in healthy people across ages. A minimum of 6 million PBMCs was isolated per sample. Germline loops: CDR1 LGHDT, CDR2 YNNKEL (reference sequence). This CDR3 region has 16 residues. The V gene end was trimmed by 0 bases and the J gene end by 5 bases; junction bases not matched to a gene: 6. Study findings and constraints: Unsorted PBMC material precluded a definitive naive versus antigen-experienced comparison.

PCR was performed a second time for about 7 to 12 cycles using a sample-barcoded 5' primer and a J-beta primer mix. Tagging of each cDNA molecule was performed by a template-switch adaptor with 12 random nucleotides. Researchers report that each sample yielded at least 2.5 million CDR3-containing paired-end reads. MiXCR, run by TCRdb on the 5' RACE reads, gives a single entry per CDR3 protein. In the table there are some 1.7 million distinct CDR3 sequences, 28% of which are singletons. In regard to this clonotype: Its matching antigen is unknown.

What was sequenced was blood. This clonotype was obtained from a woman younger than 45 in good health. V is TRBV3-1 and J is TRBJ2-3; 9 bases fit TRBD2. The CDR3 protein is CASSQDLERGVDTQYF. CDR3 nucleotides: TGTGCCAGCAGCCAAGATTTGGAGCGGGGGGTAGATACGCAGTATTTT.